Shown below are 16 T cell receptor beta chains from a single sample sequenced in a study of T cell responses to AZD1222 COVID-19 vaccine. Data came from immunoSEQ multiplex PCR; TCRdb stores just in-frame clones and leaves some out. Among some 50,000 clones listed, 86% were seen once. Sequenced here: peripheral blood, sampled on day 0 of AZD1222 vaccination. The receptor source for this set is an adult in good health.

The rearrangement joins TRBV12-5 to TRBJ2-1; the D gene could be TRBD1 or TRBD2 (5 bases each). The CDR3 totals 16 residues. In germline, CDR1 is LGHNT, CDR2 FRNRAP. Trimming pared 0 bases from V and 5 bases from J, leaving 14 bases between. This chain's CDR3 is CASGLVRGARDNEQFF. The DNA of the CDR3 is TGTGCTAGTGGTTTGGTACGGGGCGCGAGGGACAATGAGCAGTTCTTC. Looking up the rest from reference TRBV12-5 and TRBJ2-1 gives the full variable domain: DARVTQTPRHKVTEMGQEVTMRCQPILGHNTVFWYRQTMMQGLELLAYFRNRAPLDDSGMPKDRFSAEMPDATLATLKIQPSEPRDSAVYFCASGLVRGARDNEQFFGPGTRLTVL.

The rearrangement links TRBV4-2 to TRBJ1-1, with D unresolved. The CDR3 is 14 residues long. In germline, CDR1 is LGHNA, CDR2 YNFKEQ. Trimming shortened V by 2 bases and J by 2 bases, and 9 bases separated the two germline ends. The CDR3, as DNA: TGTGCCAGCAGCCAATTATCCGGTAACACTGAAGCTTTCTTT. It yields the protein CASSQLSGNTEAFF.

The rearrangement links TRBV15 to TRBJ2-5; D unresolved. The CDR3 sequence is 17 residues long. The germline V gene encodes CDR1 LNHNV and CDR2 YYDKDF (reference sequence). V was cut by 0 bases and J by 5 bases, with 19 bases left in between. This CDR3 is CATSRDLGRNFEETQYF. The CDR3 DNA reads TGTGCCACCAGCAGAGATCTGGGCAGGAACTTTGAGGAGACCCAGTACTTC.

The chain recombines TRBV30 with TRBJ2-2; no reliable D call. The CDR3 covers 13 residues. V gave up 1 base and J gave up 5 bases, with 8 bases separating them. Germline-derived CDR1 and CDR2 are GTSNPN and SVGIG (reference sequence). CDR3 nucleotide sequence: TGTGCCTGGAGTGCGGAAGGAACCGGGGAGCTGTTTTTT. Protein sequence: CAWSAEGTGELFF.

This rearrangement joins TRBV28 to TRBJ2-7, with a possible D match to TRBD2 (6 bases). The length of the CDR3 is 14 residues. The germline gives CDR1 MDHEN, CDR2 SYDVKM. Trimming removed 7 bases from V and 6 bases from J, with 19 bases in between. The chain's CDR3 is CASIRPGLSLEQYF. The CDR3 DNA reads TGTGCCAGCATCCGCCCGGGACTTTCCCTCGAGCAGTACTTC.

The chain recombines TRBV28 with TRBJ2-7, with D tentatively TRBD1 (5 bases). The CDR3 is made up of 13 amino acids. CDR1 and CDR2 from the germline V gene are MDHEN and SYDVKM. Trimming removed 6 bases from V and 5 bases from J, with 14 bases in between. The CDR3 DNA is TGTGCCAGCAGACCAACAATCAGGGACGAGCAGTACTTC. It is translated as CASRPTIRDEQYF.

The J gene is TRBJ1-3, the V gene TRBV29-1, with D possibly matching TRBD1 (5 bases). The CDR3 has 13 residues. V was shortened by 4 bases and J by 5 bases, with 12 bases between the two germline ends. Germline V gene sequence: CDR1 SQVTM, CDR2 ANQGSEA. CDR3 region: CSVAGADRNTIYF. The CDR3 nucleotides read TGCAGCGTTGCCGGGGCGGATCGAAACACCATATATTTT.

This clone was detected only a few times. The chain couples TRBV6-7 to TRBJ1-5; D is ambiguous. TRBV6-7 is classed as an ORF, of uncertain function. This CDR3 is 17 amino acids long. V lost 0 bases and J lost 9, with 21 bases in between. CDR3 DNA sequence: TGTGCCAGCAGTTACTCGAGATGTCGAGAGGAGAGTCGGCCCCAGCATTTT. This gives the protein CASSYSRCREESRPQHF.

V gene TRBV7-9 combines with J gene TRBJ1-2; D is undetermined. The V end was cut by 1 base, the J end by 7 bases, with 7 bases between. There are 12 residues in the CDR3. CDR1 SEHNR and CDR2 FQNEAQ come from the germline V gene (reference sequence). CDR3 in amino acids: CASSLEEFGYTF. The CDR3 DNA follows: TGTGCCAGCAGCTTAGAGGAGTTTGGCTACACCTTC.

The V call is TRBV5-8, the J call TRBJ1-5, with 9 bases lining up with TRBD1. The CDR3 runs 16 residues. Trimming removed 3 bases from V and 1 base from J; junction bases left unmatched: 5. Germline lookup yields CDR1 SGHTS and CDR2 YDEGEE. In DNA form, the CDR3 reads TGTGCCAGCAGCTCAGATACAGGGGGCAGCAATCAGCCCCAGCATTTT. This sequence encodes CASSSDTGGSNQPQHF.

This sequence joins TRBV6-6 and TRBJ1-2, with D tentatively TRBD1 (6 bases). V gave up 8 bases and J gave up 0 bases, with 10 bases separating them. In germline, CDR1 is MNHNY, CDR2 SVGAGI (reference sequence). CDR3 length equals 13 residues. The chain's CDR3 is CASAGAPNYGYTF. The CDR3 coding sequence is TGTGCCAGCGCAGGGGCACCTAACTATGGCTACACCTTC.

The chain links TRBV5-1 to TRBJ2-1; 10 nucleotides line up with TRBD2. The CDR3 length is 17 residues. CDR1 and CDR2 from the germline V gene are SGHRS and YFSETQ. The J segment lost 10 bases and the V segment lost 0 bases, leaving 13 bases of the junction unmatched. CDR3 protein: CASSLGASGSILLEQFF. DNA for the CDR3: TGCGCCAGCAGCTTGGGCGCTAGCGGGAGTATCCTCCTAGAGCAGTTCTTC.

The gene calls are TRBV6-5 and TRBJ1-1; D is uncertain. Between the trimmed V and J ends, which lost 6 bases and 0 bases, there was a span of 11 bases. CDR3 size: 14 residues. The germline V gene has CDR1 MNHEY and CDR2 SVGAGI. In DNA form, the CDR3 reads TGTGCCAGCAGGACGAGAAGGGTGAACACTGAAGCTTTCTTT. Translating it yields CASRTRRVNTEAFF.

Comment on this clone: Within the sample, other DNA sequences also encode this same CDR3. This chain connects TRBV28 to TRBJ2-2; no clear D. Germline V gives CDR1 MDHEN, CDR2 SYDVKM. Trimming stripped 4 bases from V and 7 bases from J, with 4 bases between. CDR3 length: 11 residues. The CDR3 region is CASSSGGELFF. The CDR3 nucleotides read TGTGCCAGCAGTTCTGGCGGGGAGCTGTTTTTT.

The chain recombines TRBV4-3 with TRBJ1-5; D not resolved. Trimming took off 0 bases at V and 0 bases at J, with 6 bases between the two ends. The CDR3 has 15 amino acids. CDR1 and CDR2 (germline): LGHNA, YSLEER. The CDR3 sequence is CASSQEWDSNQPQHF. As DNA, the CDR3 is TGCGCCAGCAGCCAAGAGTGGGATAGCAATCAGCCCCAGCATTTT.

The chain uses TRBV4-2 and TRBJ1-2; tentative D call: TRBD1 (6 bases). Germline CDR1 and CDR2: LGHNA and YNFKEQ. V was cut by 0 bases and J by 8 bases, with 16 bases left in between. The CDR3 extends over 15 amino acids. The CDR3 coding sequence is TGTGCCAGCAGCCAAGAAGGTCCGGGGGGCCCCGGCTACACCTTC. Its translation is CASSQEGPGGPGYTF.